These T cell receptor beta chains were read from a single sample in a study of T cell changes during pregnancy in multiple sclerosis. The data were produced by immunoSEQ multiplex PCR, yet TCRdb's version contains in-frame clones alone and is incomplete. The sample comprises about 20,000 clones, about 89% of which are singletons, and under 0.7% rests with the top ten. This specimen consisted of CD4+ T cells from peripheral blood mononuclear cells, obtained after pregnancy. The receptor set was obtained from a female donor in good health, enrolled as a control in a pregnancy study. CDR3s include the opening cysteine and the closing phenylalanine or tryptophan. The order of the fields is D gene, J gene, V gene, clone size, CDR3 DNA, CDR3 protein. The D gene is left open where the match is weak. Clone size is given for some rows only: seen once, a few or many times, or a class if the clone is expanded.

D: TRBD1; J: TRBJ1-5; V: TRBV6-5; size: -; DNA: TGTGCCAGCAGTTACCGGCAGGGGGGCGGCCAGCCCCAGCATTTT; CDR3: CASSYRQGGGQPQHF
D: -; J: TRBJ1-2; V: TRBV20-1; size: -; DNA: TGCAGTGCTATGCCCGGTTATGGCTACACCTTC; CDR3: CSAMPGYGYTF
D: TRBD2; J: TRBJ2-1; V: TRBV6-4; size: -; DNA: TGTGCCAGCAGTGAAGGGACTAGCGGCCACAATGAGCAGTTCTTC; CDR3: CASSEGTSGHNEQFF
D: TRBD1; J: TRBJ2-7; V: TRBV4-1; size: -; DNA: TGCGCCAGCAGCCCTGGACAGGGGGCTTACTACGAGCAGTACTTC; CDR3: CASSPGQGAYYEQYF
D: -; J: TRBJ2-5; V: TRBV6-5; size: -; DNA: TGTGCCAGCAGTTACAGGCAGGAGGGCCAAGAGACCCAGTACTTC; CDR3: CASSYRQEGQETQYF
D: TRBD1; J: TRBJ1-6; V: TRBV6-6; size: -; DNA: TGTGCCAGCTTAACGAGGGACAGGGCTAATTCACCCCTCCACTTT; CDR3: CASLTRDRANSPLHF
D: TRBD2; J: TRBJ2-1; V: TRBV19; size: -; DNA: TGTGCCAGTAGTACGGGCGGGGGGTTGGAAAATGAGCAGTTCTTC; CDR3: CASSTGGGLENEQFF
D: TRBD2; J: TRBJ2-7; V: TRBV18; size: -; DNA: TGTGCCAGCTCACCATCTAGTAGCGGGGGGGCATGGGAGCAGTACTTC; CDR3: CASSPSSSGGAWEQYF
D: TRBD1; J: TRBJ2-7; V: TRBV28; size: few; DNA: TGTGCCAGCGGGAGGACAGGGGGTGCCAGAAGCTCCTACGAGCAGTACTTC; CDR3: CASGRTGGARSSYEQYF
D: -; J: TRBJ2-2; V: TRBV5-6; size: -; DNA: TGTGCCAGCAGCCACACTCAGGGGTGGGGCACCGGGGAGCTGTTTTTT; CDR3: CASSHTQGWGTGELFF
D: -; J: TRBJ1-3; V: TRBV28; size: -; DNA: TGTGCCAGCAGTTTATTTTCCCAGGGCTCTGGAAACACCATATATTTT; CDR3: CASSLFSQGSGNTIYF
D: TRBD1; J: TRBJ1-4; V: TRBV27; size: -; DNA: TGTGCCAGCAGACGGACAGGGATTGGAGCCGAAAAACTGTTTTTT; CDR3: CASRRTGIGAEKLFF
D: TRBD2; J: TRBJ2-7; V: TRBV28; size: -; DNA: TGTGCCAGCAGTTTATTGTTGAGCGGGAGGTCCAACGAGCAGTACTTC; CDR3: CASSLLLSGRSNEQYF
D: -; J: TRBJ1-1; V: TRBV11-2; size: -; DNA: TGTGCCAGCAGCCCGTATGGATCGTGGGGGGTGATTAACACTGAAGCTTTCTTT; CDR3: CASSPYGSWGVINTEAFF
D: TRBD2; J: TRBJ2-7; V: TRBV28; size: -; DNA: TGTGCCAGCAGTTCCCACCCCGGACTAGGGAGGACCTACGAGCAGTACTTC; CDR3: CASSSHPGLGRTYEQYF
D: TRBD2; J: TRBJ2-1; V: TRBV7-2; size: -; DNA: TGTGCCAGCAGCCCTAGCGGGAGGGCTGGCTACAATGAGCAGTTCTTC; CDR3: CASSPSGRAGYNEQFF
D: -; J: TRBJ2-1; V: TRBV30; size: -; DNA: TGTGCCTGGTGCTATTTACGGAATGAGCAGTTCTTC; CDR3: CAWCYLRNEQFF
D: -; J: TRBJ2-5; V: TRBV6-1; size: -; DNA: TGTGCCAGCAGTGACAACAGGGCGGAGACCCAGTACTTC; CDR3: CASSDNRAETQYF
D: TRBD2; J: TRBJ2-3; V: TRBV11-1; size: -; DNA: TGTGCCAGTAGCGGGCTAGCTTACACAGATACGCAGTATTTT; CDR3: CASSGLAYTDTQYF
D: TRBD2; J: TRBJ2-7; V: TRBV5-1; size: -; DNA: TGCGCCAGCAGCTGGACGGGGGGGCGGGAGCAGTACTTC; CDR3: CASSWTGGREQYF
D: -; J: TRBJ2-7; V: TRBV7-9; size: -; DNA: TGTGCCAGCAGCTTAGCGGCGGTCACCTACGAGCAGTACTTC; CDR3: CASSLAAVTYEQYF
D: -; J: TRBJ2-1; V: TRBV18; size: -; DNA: TGTGCCAGCTCACCGACCTTCGAGGGTGAGCAGTTCTTC; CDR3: CASSPTFEGEQFF
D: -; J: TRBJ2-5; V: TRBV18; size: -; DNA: TGTGCCAGCTCACCAGCAGGGGCAGAGACCCAGTACTTC; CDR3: CASSPAGAETQYF
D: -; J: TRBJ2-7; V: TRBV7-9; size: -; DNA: TGTGCCAGCAGCTTAGGTCGGGCGACAGCCTACGAGCAGTACTTC; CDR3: CASSLGRATAYEQYF
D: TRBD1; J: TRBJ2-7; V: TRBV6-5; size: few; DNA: TGTGCCAGCATTCCTTCAGGGGGCCTCCTCTACGAGCAGTACTTC; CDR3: CASIPSGGLLYEQYF
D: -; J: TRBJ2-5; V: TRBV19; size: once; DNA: TGTGCCAGTAGTATTACTAGCCAAGAGACCCAGTACTTC; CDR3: CASSITSQETQYF
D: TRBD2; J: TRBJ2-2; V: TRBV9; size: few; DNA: TGTGCCAGCAGCGTAGCAGGTGGATCCGGGACTAGCATACACACCGGGGAGCTGTTTTTT; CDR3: CASSVAGGSGTSIHTGELFF
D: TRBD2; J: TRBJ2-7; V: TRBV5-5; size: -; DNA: TGTGCCAGCAGCCTGGGTGGAGCGGGATCTCGTACCTACGAGCAGTACTTC; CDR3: CASSLGGAGSRTYEQYF
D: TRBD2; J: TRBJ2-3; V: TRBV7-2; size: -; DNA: TGTGCCAGCAGCTTAAGTGCGCGGGGGACAGATACGCAGTATTTT; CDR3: CASSLSARGTDTQYF
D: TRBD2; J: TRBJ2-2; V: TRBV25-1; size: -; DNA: TGTGCCAGCAGTGACCAGCGGGAGTCCGGGGAGCTGTTTTTT; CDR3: CASSDQRESGELFF
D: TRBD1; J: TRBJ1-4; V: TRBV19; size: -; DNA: TGTGCCAGTTGTGACACCGGACAGGGCCCTAATGAAAAACTGTTTTTT; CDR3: CASCDTGQGPNEKLFF
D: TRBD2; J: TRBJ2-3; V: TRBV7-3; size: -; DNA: TGTGCCAGCAGTCGGACTAGCGGGTGGGATACGCAGTATTTT; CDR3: CASSRTSGWDTQYF
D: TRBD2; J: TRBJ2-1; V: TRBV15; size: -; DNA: TGTGCCACCAGCAGAGGCATGGGCGGGAGTGAATACAATGAGCAGTTCTTC; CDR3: CATSRGMGGSEYNEQFF
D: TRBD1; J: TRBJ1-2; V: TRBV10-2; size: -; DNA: TGCGCCAGCAGTGAAACAGGGGATCTTAACTATGGCTACACCTTC; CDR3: CASSETGDLNYGYTF
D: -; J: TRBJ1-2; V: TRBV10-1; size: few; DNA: TGCGCCAGCAGTGATTACAGCTATGGCTACACCTTC; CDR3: CASSDYSYGYTF
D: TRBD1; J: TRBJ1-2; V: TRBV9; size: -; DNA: TGTGCCAGCAGCCCCACGGACAGGGGAGTCGGCTACACCTTC; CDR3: CASSPTDRGVGYTF
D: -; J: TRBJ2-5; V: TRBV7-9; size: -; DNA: TGTGCCAGCAGCTTTCTGGGGGGTGAAGAGACCCAGTACTTC; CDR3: CASSFLGGEETQYF
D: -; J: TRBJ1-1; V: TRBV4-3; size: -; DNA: TGCGCCAGCAGCGACAGCCTCTACATGAACACTGAAGCTTTCTTT; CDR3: CASSDSLYMNTEAFF
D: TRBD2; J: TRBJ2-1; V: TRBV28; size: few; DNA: TGTGCCAGCAGTCCACATCGCGGGAGCTACAATGAGCAGTTCTTC; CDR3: CASSPHRGSYNEQFF
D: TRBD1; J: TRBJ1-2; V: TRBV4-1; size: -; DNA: TGCGCCAGCAGCCCCGGACAGGGGGACTATGGCTACACCTTC; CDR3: CASSPGQGDYGYTF
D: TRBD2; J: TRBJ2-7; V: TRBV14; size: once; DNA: TGTGCCAGCAGCCCCCTTGGCTCTAGCGGGAGCTATTCGGAGTCCTACGAGCAGTACTTC; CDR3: CASSPLGSSGSYSESYEQYF
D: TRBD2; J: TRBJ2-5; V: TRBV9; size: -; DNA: TGTGCCAGCAGCCTCCGAGGGGGAACTAGCGGGGAAGAGACCCAGTACTTC; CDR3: CASSLRGGTSGEETQYF
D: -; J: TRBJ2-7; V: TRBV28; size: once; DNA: TGTGCCAGCAGCCAAGGAGGGTACGAGCAGTACTTC; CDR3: CASSQGGYEQYF
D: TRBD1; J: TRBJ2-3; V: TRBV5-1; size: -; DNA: TGCGCCAGCAGGTTGGAAGGGACAGGGGGCTTCGATACGCAGTATTTT; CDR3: CASRLEGTGGFDTQYF
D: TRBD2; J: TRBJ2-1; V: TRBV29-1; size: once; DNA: TGCAGCGTTGAAGAGGGGGGGGGTTTAAGGGGTGAGCAGTTCTTC; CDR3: CSVEEGGGLRGEQFF
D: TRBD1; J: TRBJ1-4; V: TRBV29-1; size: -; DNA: TGCAGCGTTGAGGGACAGGGTGGTGAAAAACTGTTTTTT; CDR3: CSVEGQGGEKLFF
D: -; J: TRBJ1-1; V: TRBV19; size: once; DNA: TGTGCCAGTATAAGCTCGACCGGGAAGATGAACACTGAAGCTTTCTTT; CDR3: CASISSTGKMNTEAFF
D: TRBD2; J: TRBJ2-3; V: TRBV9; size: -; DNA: TGTGCCAGCAGCGTGACTAGCGGGAGCTCAGGGGATACGCAGTATTTT; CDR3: CASSVTSGSSGDTQYF
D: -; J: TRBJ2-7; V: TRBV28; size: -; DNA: TGTGCCAGCCTGGGGTCCGGAACAGGAGAGCACTACGAGCAGTACTTC; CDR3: CASLGSGTGEHYEQYF
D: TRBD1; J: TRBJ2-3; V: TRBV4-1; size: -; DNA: TGCGCCAGCACGCCAGGGGGTGGCATCGGCACAGATACGCAGTATTTT; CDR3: CASTPGGGIGTDTQYF
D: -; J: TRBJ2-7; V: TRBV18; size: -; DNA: TGTGCCAGCTCAACGTCTGCGATCTCCTACGAGCAGTACTTC; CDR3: CASSTSAISYEQYF
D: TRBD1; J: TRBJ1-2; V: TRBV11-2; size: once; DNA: TGTGCCAGCAGCCCCGACAGGGTAAGGGGCTACACCTTC; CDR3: CASSPDRVRGYTF
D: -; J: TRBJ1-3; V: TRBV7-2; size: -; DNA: TGTGCCAGCAGACGCACAGGCTCTGGAAACACCATATATTTT; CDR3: CASRRTGSGNTIYF
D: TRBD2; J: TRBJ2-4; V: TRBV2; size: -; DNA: TGTGCCAGCAGTGAACGGGGGGGCCAAAACATTCAGTACTTC; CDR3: CASSERGGQNIQYF